What follows is one T cell receptor (beta chain) and its context. The data were produced by immunoSEQ multiplex PCR, yet TCRdb's version contains in-frame clones alone and is incomplete. There are roughly 340,000 clones in the sample; 75% to 90% occur only once, and roughly 6% lies in the top ten. These data belong to a study of blood T cell repertoires in COVID-19. Study background: Sites in the United States, Italy and Spain provided acute and convalescent COVID-19 samples.

Sequenced material: peripheral blood. The TCR comes from a woman between 50 and 59 years old with COVID-19, enrolled during active disease.

The CDR3 here is CASSPRTGLSPLHF. The CDR3 DNA is TGTGCCAGCAGCCCCCGGACAGGGTTGTCACCCCTCCACTTT. J is TRBJ1-6 and V is TRBV13; 8 nucleotides align to TRBD1. Germline CDR1 and CDR2: PRHDT and FYEKMQ (reference sequence). The CDR3 is 14 residues long. J was trimmed by 10 bases and V by 5 bases; bases with no gene match: 7.